This TCR beta chain was profiled in a study of cytomegalovirus exposure and HLA in healthy donors. Study in general: Roughly 180 million T cells yielded 120 million or so unique TCR beta sequences, as an earlier analysis found. Whole-study findings and limits: An analysis that came later showed most CMV-associated TCR beta chains appearing HLA-restricted. As a later analysis showed, a missense DCLRE1C variant was linked to trimming of TCR beta V- and J-genes.

Looked up from germline, CDR1 is GTSNPN and CDR2 is SVGIG (reference sequence). Between the trimmed V and J ends, which lost 1 base and 1 base, there was a span of 16 bases. The CDR3 extends over 16 amino acids. Comments on this clone: Antigen specificity is unknown.

A multiplex PCR was run with 60 Vbeta primers and 13 Jbeta primers. Clones were sequenced by immunoSEQ multiplex PCR, and TCRdb holds only the in-frame ones, with some missing. The repertoire consists of about 93,000 clones, with about 80% occurring once and the leading ten covering around 6.7%. This chain connects TRBV30 to TRBJ1-2; D possibly corresponds to TRBD1 (6 bases). The source of this sequence is a man aged 25-40 years in good health and CMV-seronegative. The sample consisted of PBMCs. The CDR3 region is CAWSARPGELNYGYTF. The CDR3 DNA is TGTGCCTGGAGTGCCCGACCAGGGGAACTTAACTATGGCTACACCTTC.